This T cell receptor (beta chain) is from a study of shared clonotypes between healthy human individuals. The study's findings and limits: It was observed that 5% to 6.5% of naive CD4 clonotypes were shared across a handful of donors.

Method: immunoSEQ multiplex PCR; TCRdb's copy keeps in-frame clones and lacks some. The sample holds over 1.5 million clones; 98% are singletons and the top ten take about 0.42%. For this clone: Its cognate antigen is unknown.

V gave up 1 base and J gave up 0 bases, with 14 bases separating them. Looked up from germline, CDR1 is SGHAT and CDR2 is FQNNGV. This CDR3 is built from 17 residues. This clonotype was sampled from a man aged 25-45 years in good health. The V call is TRBV11-2, the J call TRBJ2-3; D is ambiguous. Sequences were obtained from naive CD4+ T cells sorted from blood. Stated subset: CD45RA+ positively selected. DNA of the CDR3: TGTGCCAGCAGCTTAGGTCTTTTAGGGATTAGCACAGATACGCAGTATTTT. Its protein is CASSLGLLGISTDTQYF.